A selection of T cell receptor beta chains follows, all from one sample in a study of OX40 agonist ivuxolimab in advanced cancers. Using immunoSEQ multiplex PCR, the repertoire was profiled, and TCRdb retains in-frame clones only, with some absent. The sample includes about 120,000 clones, over 85% of them seen just once. Specimen: CD4+ or CD8+ T cells sorted from blood, collected in a trial of the OX40 agonist ivuxolimab. These receptors all come from an adult with an advanced solid tumor such as melanoma, head and neck, liver or kidney cancer. CDR3s include the opening cysteine and the closing phenylalanine or tryptophan. Each record gives: CDR3 length, D gene, J gene, V gene, CDR3 DNA, CDR3 protein. The D gene is left open where the match is weak.

>15|TRBD2|TRBJ2-7|TRBV5-4
TGTGCCAGCAGCTTGGCGGGAGGGGGCTCCTACGAGCAGTACTTC
CASSLAGGGSYEQYF
>12|.|TRBJ2-7|TRBV28
TGTGCCAGCAGTTCGAGGGGGTACGAGCAGTACTTC
CASSSRGYEQYF
>18|TRBD2|TRBJ2-1|TRBV10-3
TGTGCCATCAGTGAGTCGAGTCTAGCGGGAGGGAATGGCAATGAGCAGTTCTTC
CAISESSLAGGNGNEQFF
>15|.|TRBJ1-3|TRBV5-4
TGTGCCAGCAGCTTGGTGGGGGGGCCTGGAAACACCATATATTTT
CASSLVGGPGNTIYF
>15|.|TRBJ2-1|TRBV5-8
TGTGCCAGCAGCTTGAGGAGGAGCTCCTACAATGAGCAGTTCTTC
CASSLRRSSYNEQFF
>16|.|TRBJ1-2|TRBV28
TGTGCCAGCAGTTATCCGGGACCCCCGACGAGGCATGGCTACACCTTC
CASSYPGPPTRHGYTF
>14|.|TRBJ2-6|TRBV30
TGTGCCTGGAGGAGGGCCTCTGGGGCCAACGTCCTGACTTTC
CAWRRASGANVLTF
>15|.|TRBJ2-5|TRBV6-5
TGTGCCAGCAGTTACTCCACAGGGTCGAGAGAGACCCAGTACTTC
CASSYSTGSRETQYF
>15|.|TRBJ2-7|TRBV7-2
TGTGCCAGCAGCTTAGGAGGTGGAAAGATATACGAGCAGTACTTC
CASSLGGGKIYEQYF
>12|.|TRBJ1-1|TRBV9
TGTGCCAGCAGCGTGGCGGGGACTGAAGCTTTCTTT
CASSVAGTEAFF
>13|.|TRBJ1-2|TRBV19
TGTGCCAGTAGTATAGGCAGGAACTATGGCTACACCTTC
CASSIGRNYGYTF